One and the same sample provided the 14 T cell receptor beta chains below, sequenced in a study of T cells in Graves' hyperthyroidism and ophthalmopathy. Researchers took RNA transcripts and amplified the TCR beta CDR3 regions from them. The study used the HTBI primer set for a first-round RT-PCR of the TCR CDR3. TCRdb called the multiplex PCR reads again in MiXCR, with one record for every CDR3 protein. The sample yields about 610,000 distinct CDR3 sequences, approximately 14% seen once. Sequenced input: blood. Every receptor here comes from a woman in her forties with Graves' ophthalmopathy.

The sample holds a few counts of this clonotype. The J gene is TRBJ2-2, the V gene TRBV19; D may be TRBD2 (6 bases). Germline V lookup: CDR1 LNHDA, CDR2 SQIVND (reference sequence). The germline V and J ends were trimmed by 3 bases and 6 bases, with 17 bases remaining between them. This CDR3 contains 16 residues. CDR3 sequence: CASSIYLGTFAGELFF. In DNA, the CDR3 is TGTGCCAGTAGTATTTACCTTGGGACTTTTGCCGGGGAGCTGTTTTTT. Based on the CDR3 plus reference TRBV19 and TRBJ2-2, the full variable domain is DGGITQSPKYLFRKEGQNVTLSCEQNLNHDAMYWYRQDPGQGLRLIYYSQIVNDFQKGDIAEGYSVSREKKESFPLTVTSAQKNPTAFYLCASSIYLGTFAGELFFGEGSRLTVL.

There are many counts of this clonotype. This sequence joins TRBV28 and TRBJ2-7; 9 bases align to TRBD1. This CDR3 comprises 14 residues. The germline V gene encodes CDR1 MDHEN and CDR2 SYDVKM. J gave up 5 bases and V 5 bases, and 7 bases lay outside the gene matches. CDR3 residues: CASSNRDRVNEQYF. Written as DNA, the CDR3 is TGTGCCAGCAGTAATCGGGACAGGGTCAACGAGCAGTACTTC.

This clonotype was observed many times. This chain connects TRBV19 to TRBJ2-2, with 14 bases that match TRBD2. The V gene's germline CDR1 is LNHDA and CDR2 SQIVND (reference sequence). The CDR3 runs to 21 residues. J gave up 1 base and V 3 bases, and 13 bases lay outside the gene matches. The CDR3 nucleotides are TGTGCCAGTAGTATGTGGACTAGCGGGAGGTCTGTGGTGGAGAACACCGGGGAGCTGTTTTTT. Its translation is CASSMWTSGRSVVENTGELFF.

The V gene is TRBV5-5, the J gene TRBJ2-7; either TRBD1 or TRBD2 may fit D (6 bases each). V lost 6 bases to trimming and J lost 0 bases, with 16 bases between them. This CDR3 is built from 15 residues. Germline CDR1 is SGHKS and CDR2 is YYEKEE (reference sequence). The CDR3 DNA reads TGTGCCAGCACCGTCCAAGGGGGGTTCTCCTACGAGCAGTACTTC. As protein: CASTVQGGFSYEQYF.

This clonotype was counted at least ten times. The chain carries TRBV5-1 and TRBJ1-1, with D unclear. CDR1 and CDR2 (germline): SGHRS, YFSETQ. The V end was cut by 4 bases, the J end by 2 bases, with 9 bases between. There are 13 residues in the CDR3. CDR3 sequence (DNA): TGCGCCAGCAGCCCCGCGACAAACACTGAAGCTTTCTTT. It translates to CASSPATNTEAFF.

The chain combines TRBV19 with TRBJ2-2; D remains unclear. CDR1 and CDR2 from the germline V gene are LNHDA and SQIVND (reference sequence). This CDR3 comprises 14 residues. Trimming removed 7 bases from V and 2 bases from J, with 11 bases in between. The CDR3 loop is CASIGRSNTGELFF. The CDR3 DNA sequence: TGTGCCAGTATTGGCAGAAGCAACACCGGGGAGCTGTTTTTT. Drawing the rest from reference TRBV19 and TRBJ2-2, the complete variable domain is DGGITQSPKYLFRKEGQNVTLSCEQNLNHDAMYWYRQDPGQGLRLIYYSQIVNDFQKGDIAEGYSVSREKKESFPLTVTSAQKNPTAFYLCASIGRSNTGELFFGEGSRLTVL.

This clonotype was found many times. The genes are TRBV12-3 or TRBV12-4 and TRBJ2-5; unclear D gene. The V gene lost 6 bases and the J gene lost 2 bases, with 7 bases spanning the gap. CDR3 length equals 12 residues. The CDR3 region is CASRDGQETQYF. The CDR3 region has the DNA TGTGCCAGCAGGGACGGGCAAGAGACCCAGTACTTC.

The rearrangement joins TRBV15 to TRBJ2-7; 14 bases line up with TRBD2. Germline assignment: CDR1 LNHNV and CDR2 YYDKDF (reference sequence). The J segment lost 2 bases and the V segment lost 0 bases, leaving 9 bases of the junction unmatched. This CDR3 is 19 amino acids long. The CDR3 sequence: CATSRDSGLAGGLPYEQYF. The CDR3 region has the DNA TGTGCCACCAGCAGAGATTCCGGACTAGCGGGAGGCCTCCCCTACGAGCAGTACTTC.

This clonotype was found a few times. The rearrangement joins TRBV5-5 to TRBJ2-3, with a tentative D call TRBD1 (5 bases). CDR1 and CDR2 from the germline V gene are SGHKS and YYEKEE (reference sequence). This CDR3 comprises 13 residues. The V gene lost 2 bases and the J gene lost 6 bases, with 10 bases spanning the gap. In DNA, the CDR3 is TGTGCCAGCAGCTTTAGGTCAGGGGATACGCAGTATTTT. It specifies CASSFRSGDTQYF. The full variable domain, rest sourced from reference TRBV5-5 and TRBJ2-3, is DAGVTQSPTHLIKTRGQQVTLRCSPISGHKSVSWYQQVLGQGPQFIFQYYEKEERGRGNFPDRFSARQFPNYSSELNVNALLLGDSALYLCASSFRSGDTQYFGPGTRLTVL.

Concerning this clonotype itself: This may be a read error: a much more frequent sequence differs by one nucleotide. The chain couples TRBV6-2 or TRBV6-3 to TRBJ2-7; 12 positions agree with TRBD2. The germline V gene encodes CDR1 MNHEY and CDR2 SVGEGT. The CDR3 runs 15 residues. The junction had 10 bases not matched to a gene; V was cut back by 10 bases and J by 3 bases. The CDR3 sequence: CANRSGLAGHYEQYF. The CDR3 bases are TGTGCCAACAGAAGCGGACTAGCGGGACACTACGAGCAGTACTTC.

This clonotype was recorded many times. This rearrangement joins TRBV28 to TRBJ2-5, with D unresolved. The length of the CDR3 is 13 residues. The ends were cut back, 3 bases at V and 5 bases at J, with 10 bases in the middle. Germline V lookup: CDR1 MDHEN, CDR2 SYDVKM. For the CDR3, the DNA is TGTGCCAGCAGTTTCCGGATAGGGGAGACCCAGTACTTC. Translated: CASSFRIGETQYF.

This clonotype showed up many times. The chain employs TRBV27 and TRBJ1-5; D is undetermined. The germline CDR1 and CDR2 sequences are MNHEY and SMNVEV (reference sequence). V lost 3 bases to trimming and J lost 0 bases, with 9 bases between them. The CDR3 contains 15 residues. The CDR3 loop is CASSLRAVSNQPQHF. For the CDR3, the DNA is TGTGCCAGCAGTTTGAGGGCCGTTAGCAATCAGCCCCAGCATTTT.

This clonotype came up many times. V usage is TRBV6-5 and J usage is TRBJ2-7; possibly TRBD1 or TRBD2 for D (5 bases each). Trimming removed 2 bases from V and 4 bases from J, with 15 bases in between. CDR1 and CDR2 from the germline V gene are MNHEY and SVGAGI. CDR3 length: 15 residues. This CDR3 is CASSYLDGAVYEQYF. CDR3 DNA sequence: TGTGCCAGCAGTTACCTGGACGGGGCTGTATACGAGCAGTACTTC.

The chain recombines TRBV5-1 with TRBJ2-7, with 11 nucleotides matching TRBD1. Germline CDR1 reads SGHRS; CDR2 reads YFSETQ. Trimming at V came to 3 bases and at J to 7 bases, leaving 12 bases not matched to a gene. This CDR3 is 16 amino acids long. The CDR3 protein is CASSSRRPGQGEEQYF. DNA for the CDR3: TGCGCCAGCAGCTCTAGACGACCGGGACAGGGGGAGGAGCAGTACTTC.